This TCR beta chain was sequenced in a study of OX40 agonist ivuxolimab in advanced cancers. Study background: People in dose escalation had one of these cancers: hepatocellular carcinoma, melanoma, renal cell or head and neck cancer. Age averaged around 54 years (range roughly 20 to 90), and more than 80% were male.

Germline CDR1 MDHEN, CDR2 SYDVKM. Trimming removed 3 bases from V and 6 bases from J, with 5 bases in between. The CDR3 sequence is 11 residues long. TCRdb's copy holds only in-frame clones and misses some; the assay was immunoSEQ multiplex PCR. The table has 65,000 to 90,000 clones, around 86% seen once; the top ten hold less than 0.8%. This chain joins TRBV28 and TRBJ1-1; D unclear. The specimen was CD4+ or CD8+ T cells sorted from blood, collected in a trial of the OX40 agonist ivuxolimab. This clonotype originated in an adult with an advanced solid tumor such as melanoma, head and neck, liver or kidney cancer. CDR3 in amino acids: CASSLYAEAFF. CDR3 DNA sequence: TGTGCCAGCAGTTTGTACGCTGAAGCTTTCTTT.